This T cell receptor (beta chain) appears in the sequencing data of a study of identical twins. This clonotype was counted many times. No antigen is known for it. Each CDR3 protein is one row after TCRdb ran MiXCR on the 5' RACE reads. The table records a few hundred thousand distinct CDR3 sequences, 10% to 13% of them present only once. Germline CDR1 reads DFQATT; CDR2 reads SNEGSKA (reference sequence). There are 13 residues in the CDR3. Trimming cost V 6 bases and J 2 bases, with 14 bases left between them. Study-wide results and caveats: Conclusions came from cross-sectional statistical analysis, not from following the same donors. Fewer insertions characterized abundant cord blood beta clonotypes, whereas memory repertoires showed none. Twin pairs had excess sharing that was weaker in beta out-of-frame sequences.

This clonotype was sampled from a man in his fifties or sixties in good health. The sample was memory T cells sorted from blood. This chain connects TRBV20-1 to TRBJ2-7; possibly TRBD2 for D (6 bases). DNA for the CDR3: TGCAGTGCCAGCCGGGACTCGCCCTACGAGCAGTACTTC. It yields the protein CSASRDSPYEQYF.